The source of this T cell receptor (beta chain) is a study of T-cell reconstitution after alpha-beta-depleted transplantation in children (dated by TCRdb to about 2016). For context, the study as a whole: T-cell immune reconstitution after TCRalphabeta/CD19-depleted allogeneic hematopoietic cell transplantation in children was quantitatively tracked in the study by means of TCR repertoire profiling.

This clonotype occurred a few times. It has no known antigen specificity. No clone much larger than this one lies a single base away; base qualities are absent. Library creation used PCR. The instrument given in TCRdb is Illumina HiSeq 2500. Molecular barcoding was employed in the preparation of TCR libraries, with unique molecular identifiers being used to normalize TCRbeta repertoire quantification. TCRdb reworked the public reads: Q25 trimming with fastp, MiXCR clone assembly, productive beta chains retained. Every entry covers one CDR3 protein and lists the most common genes and DNA from its rows. The sample table lists 380,000 or so distinct CDR3 sequences, approximately 12% of them with a count of one. Approximately 4.2% of the sample comes from the top ten. V gives up 4 bases and J gives up 6 bases, and the segment between their germline ends measures 12 bases. CDR1 MNHEY and CDR2 SVGEGT were looked up in the germline V gene. Inclusive of the bounding cysteine and phenylalanine, the CDR3 is 14 residues long. The entry retains the CDR3 DNA only, 42 bases that are in frame from base 1.

The TCR was taken from a human donor who donated a stem cell graft to a child with Fanconi anemia. Recombination joined TRBV6-2 or TRBV6-3 with TRBJ2-2; a weak D assignment points to TRBD1 (6 bases agree). Sequenced here: PBMCs, sampled from the stem cell graft. Read as DNA, the sequence is TGTGCCAGCAGTTTCAGCAGGGGATCCGGGGAGCTGTTTTTT. Protein translation: CASSFSRGSGELFF.